This T cell receptor (beta chain) stems from a study of blood T cell repertoires in COVID-19 (dated by TCRdb to 2018 to 2020). Regarding the complete study: Collaborator samples came from the United States, Italy and Spain and covered acute and convalescent phases of COVID-19. Where available, HLA class I and class II types were taken from metadata supplied by the sample provider and were not determined by assay-based typing. The prospective study material was composed of cDNA or gDNA derived from T cells, B-cell-depleted T cells, or PBMCs. The repertoires were released in a freely available public database meant as a resource for research on the immune response to SARS-CoV-2. The dataset comprised deeply sampled blood TCRbeta repertoires from subjects exposed to, actively infected with, or recovered from COVID-19. The samples were drawn from two sources: the first 160 participants of the ongoing ImmuneRACE study, and over 950 subjects contributed by 6 global collaborators. Nearly every sample came with metadata listing a de-identified subject ID, COVID-19 status, age in years and sex.

As to this clone: No antigen is known for it. The sample holds no much larger clone one base away, and base qualities are not on file.

Study-level results and caveats: How much clinical and demographic metadata was included differed by source and by participant, and the metadata was provided uncurated.

V is cut back by 5 bases and J by 6 bases, with 9 bases in the junction unmatched. Per the germline V gene (reference sequence), SEHNR is the CDR1 and FQNEAQ is the CDR2. The CDR3 numbers 16 residues from cysteine through phenylalanine. Only CDR3 DNA remains: 48 bases, in frame from the first base. The immunoSEQ Assay, a bias-controlled multiplex PCR, was used to amplify TCRbeta CDR3 regions from genomic DNA. Turning to the authors' computational methods: Within the assay, amplification of reference gene primers was used to estimate how many nucleated cells each sample contained. To quantify the absolute abundance of each unique TCRbeta CDR3 rearrangement, sequence reads were collapsed and filtered. For each sample, productive Simpson clonality was calculated as the square root of Simpson's diversity index over productive rearrangements. This immuneACCESS table, as held by TCRdb, lists in-frame sequences with V and J called but not all clones. Of the missing ones, under half trace to an unresolved V gene in checked studies; the others have no known cause. D and trimming were read from the DNA, whereas the V and J calls and clone size are those reported in that table. This sample lists roughly 180,000 clones; around 85% were detected once. Under 2.5% of the sample is in the top ten clones.

Collaborating institutions collected whole blood in K2EDTA tubes following their own protocols. For TCRbeta analysis, collaborators shipped samples as frozen whole blood, isolated PBMCs, or DNA extracted from either of those sample types. The clonotype originates from a man aged 70-80 years with active or convalescent COVID-19. The sample comprised peripheral blood. The sequence joins TRBV7-9 to TRBJ2-3; 12 bases in the junction line up with TRBD2. The encoded CDR3 is CASSRILAGGVDTQYF. The DNA sequence is given as TGTGCCAGCAGCCGAATACTAGCGGGAGGAGTGGATACGCAGTATTTT.